This T cell receptor beta chain is drawn from a study of cytomegalovirus exposure and HLA in healthy donors. Points from the study as a whole: V- and J-gene trimming of TCR beta was linked (in a later analysis) to a missense DCLRE1C variant.

PCR involved 60 Vbeta and 13 Jbeta primers. Assay: immunoSEQ multiplex PCR; the TCRdb copy retains only in-frame clones and omits some. The profile covers about 180,000 clones, with about four fifths appearing a single time and 6% to 7.5% taken by the ten largest. V was shortened by 1 base and J by 6 bases, with 4 bases between the two germline ends. Germline CDR1 is DFQATT and CDR2 is SNEGSKA (reference sequence). The CDR3 loop spans 10 amino acids. Points on this clone: The antigen remains unidentified.

The chain couples TRBV20-1 to TRBJ2-7; D is undetermined. Sequencing used PBMCs. The receptor was derived from a man between 25 and 39 years old in good health and CMV-seropositive. CDR3 sequence (DNA): TGCAGTGCTAGAGGGGCCGAGCAGTACTTC. As protein: CSARGAEQYF.